These T cell receptor beta chains were read from a single sample in a study of Ad26.COV2.S vaccination and SARS-CoV-2 variants. Sequencing used immunoSEQ multiplex PCR; TCRdb keeps in-frame clones, though not all of them. The sample shows about 480,000 clones, around 88% of them seen only once. The starting material was peripheral blood, obtained in a trial of Ad26.COV2.S vaccine versus placebo. These receptors all stem from a person between 18 and 65 years old who received the Ad26.COV2.S COVID-19 vaccine or a placebo. Both conserved end residues are part of each CDR3. A D gene is named only where the DNA matches it firmly. Rows give clone size only sometimes, using once, few, many, or a class for an expanded clone.

clone_size: -
v_call: TRBV9
j_call: TRBJ2-1
d_call: TRBD1
cdr3_nt: TGTGCCAGCAGCGACTCCGGGACAGGGTACAATGAGCAGTTCTTC
cdr3_aa: CASSDSGTGYNEQFF

clone_size: -
v_call: TRBV24-1
j_call: TRBJ1-1
d_call: TRBD1
cdr3_nt: TGTGCCACCAGCTTAACAGGGGGCACTGAAGCTTTCTTT
cdr3_aa: CATSLTGGTEAFF

clone_size: once
v_call: TRBV30
j_call: TRBJ1-4
d_call: TRBD1
cdr3_nt: TGTGCACCGCTGGACAGGGAAAATGAAAAACTGTTTTTT
cdr3_aa: CAPLDRENEKLFF

clone_size: -
v_call: TRBV2
j_call: TRBJ1-5
d_call: TRBD1
cdr3_nt: TGTGCCAGCAGTAGGGACAGGGCCAATCAGCCCCAGCATTTT
cdr3_aa: CASSRDRANQPQHF

clone_size: -
v_call: TRBV7-2
j_call: TRBJ2-1
d_call: -
cdr3_nt: TGTGCCAGCAGCTTAGGACTATTCAATGAGCAGTTCTTC
cdr3_aa: CASSLGLFNEQFF

clone_size: many
v_call: TRBV2
j_call: TRBJ1-4
d_call: -
cdr3_nt: TGTGCCAGCAGTGACTACAGCACTAATGAAAAACTGTTTTTT
cdr3_aa: CASSDYSTNEKLFF

clone_size: -
v_call: TRBV6-4
j_call: TRBJ1-1
d_call: TRBD1
cdr3_nt: TGTGCCAGCAGCGAGGGACAGGGCACTGAAGCTTTCTTT
cdr3_aa: CASSEGQGTEAFF

clone_size: -
v_call: TRBV6-6
j_call: TRBJ1-1
d_call: -
cdr3_nt: TGTGCCAGCAGGGGCGCAGGGAGAGACGCTTTCTTT
cdr3_aa: CASRGAGRDAFF

clone_size: -
v_call: TRBV5-1
j_call: TRBJ2-5
d_call: TRBD2
cdr3_nt: TGCGCCAGCAGCATTAGCGGGAGGGCAGATGAGACCCAGTACTTC
cdr3_aa: CASSISGRADETQYF

clone_size: -
v_call: TRBV19
j_call: TRBJ2-5
d_call: TRBD1
cdr3_nt: TGTGCCAGTAGTATAGGAGCCGGGACAGGGTTAAGAGAGACCCAGTACTTC
cdr3_aa: CASSIGAGTGLRETQYF

clone_size: -
v_call: TRBV12-3/TRBV12-4
j_call: TRBJ1-6
d_call: -
cdr3_nt: TGTGCCAGCAGTTTGAGTGGATCACCCCTCCACTTT
cdr3_aa: CASSLSGSPLHF

clone_size: -
v_call: TRBV12-3/TRBV12-4
j_call: TRBJ1-2
d_call: TRBD1
cdr3_nt: TGTGCCAGCAGTTCTACTCCGGGACAGGTTCTCTTC
cdr3_aa: CASSSTPGQVLF

clone_size: -
v_call: TRBV5-1
j_call: TRBJ2-7
d_call: -
cdr3_nt: TGCGCCAGCAGCCCACTTGGGGCAGGTCACGAGCAGTACTTC
cdr3_aa: CASSPLGAGHEQYF

clone_size: -
v_call: TRBV27
j_call: TRBJ2-1
d_call: -
cdr3_nt: TGTGCCAGCAGTTTATGGAAAAGGGGTGAGCAGTTCTTC
cdr3_aa: CASSLWKRGEQFF

clone_size: -
v_call: TRBV7-3
j_call: TRBJ1-6
d_call: -
cdr3_nt: TGTGCCAGCCGGAAGGACAGCAATAATTCACCCCTCCACTTT
cdr3_aa: CASRKDSNNSPLHF

clone_size: -
v_call: TRBV6-5
j_call: TRBJ2-1
d_call: -
cdr3_nt: TGTGCCAGCACACCCCCTCCTCAGGGTTACAATGAGCAGTTCTTC
cdr3_aa: CASTPPPQGYNEQFF

clone_size: -
v_call: TRBV29-1
j_call: TRBJ2-5
d_call: -
cdr3_nt: TGCAGCGTAGGACAGATATACCAAGAGACCCAGTACTTC
cdr3_aa: CSVGQIYQETQYF

clone_size: -
v_call: TRBV18
j_call: TRBJ2-7
d_call: -
cdr3_nt: TGTGCCAGCTCACCACTCCCCCTCACCACTTCCCACGAGCAGTACTTC
cdr3_aa: CASSPLPLTTSHEQYF

clone_size: -
v_call: TRBV30
j_call: TRBJ2-7
d_call: -
cdr3_nt: TGTGCCTGGGGGAGGTTCTACGAGCAGTACTTC
cdr3_aa: CAWGRFYEQYF

clone_size: -
v_call: TRBV5-4
j_call: TRBJ2-5
d_call: TRBD1
cdr3_nt: TGTGCCAGCAGCTTGATGGGACAGGGGGAAGAGACCCAGTACTTC
cdr3_aa: CASSLMGQGEETQYF

clone_size: -
v_call: TRBV12-3/TRBV12-4
j_call: TRBJ2-2
d_call: -
cdr3_nt: TGTGCCAGCAGAACGGGTTCCACCGGGGAGCTGTTTTTT
cdr3_aa: CASRTGSTGELFF

clone_size: -
v_call: TRBV5-4
j_call: TRBJ2-1
d_call: -
cdr3_nt: TGTGCCAGCAGCTTGCGGGGGGCGGGGGCAGGTGAGCAGTTCTTC
cdr3_aa: CASSLRGAGAGEQFF

clone_size: -
v_call: TRBV5-8
j_call: TRBJ1-2
d_call: TRBD1
cdr3_nt: TGTGCCAGCAGCTTGTTCCAGGGGGCGCCTGGCTACACCTTC
cdr3_aa: CASSLFQGAPGYTF

clone_size: once
v_call: TRBV6-1
j_call: TRBJ2-7
d_call: -
cdr3_nt: TGTGCCAGCAGTGAATCGGGACTGGGCCACTACGAGCAGTACTTC
cdr3_aa: CASSESGLGHYEQYF

clone_size: few
v_call: TRBV7-9
j_call: TRBJ2-7
d_call: -
cdr3_nt: TGTGCCAGCAGGTCCGCCGGACTCCTTCACTACGAGCAGTACTTC
cdr3_aa: CASRSAGLLHYEQYF

clone_size: -
v_call: TRBV6-5
j_call: TRBJ2-7
d_call: -
cdr3_nt: TGTGCCAGCAGCGATACAGGGTTAGGGCAGTACTTC
cdr3_aa: CASSDTGLGQYF

clone_size: -
v_call: TRBV24-1
j_call: TRBJ2-1
d_call: -
cdr3_nt: TGTGCCACCAGTGCCATTAGCGGAACTAAAGGAGAGCAGTTCTTC
cdr3_aa: CATSAISGTKGEQFF

clone_size: -
v_call: TRBV3-1/TRBV3-2
j_call: TRBJ2-1
d_call: TRBD2
cdr3_nt: TGTGCCAGCAGCCAAGCGGGAGGTTCCTACAATGAGCAGTTCTTC
cdr3_aa: CASSQAGGSYNEQFF

clone_size: -
v_call: TRBV7-2
j_call: TRBJ2-7
d_call: -
cdr3_nt: TGTGCCAGCAGCCTGACAGCCTCCTACGAGCAGTACTTC
cdr3_aa: CASSLTASYEQYF

clone_size: -
v_call: TRBV5-1
j_call: TRBJ2-7
d_call: -
cdr3_nt: TGCGCCAGCAGCTTGGGCACAGGTAGCGCCTCCTACGAGCAGTACTTC
cdr3_aa: CASSLGTGSASYEQYF

clone_size: -
v_call: TRBV27
j_call: TRBJ2-6
d_call: TRBD1
cdr3_nt: TGTGCCAGCAGTTTAGGGACAGATTTATCCCCCTTCTCTGGGGCCAACGTCCTGACTTTC
cdr3_aa: CASSLGTDLSPFSGANVLTF